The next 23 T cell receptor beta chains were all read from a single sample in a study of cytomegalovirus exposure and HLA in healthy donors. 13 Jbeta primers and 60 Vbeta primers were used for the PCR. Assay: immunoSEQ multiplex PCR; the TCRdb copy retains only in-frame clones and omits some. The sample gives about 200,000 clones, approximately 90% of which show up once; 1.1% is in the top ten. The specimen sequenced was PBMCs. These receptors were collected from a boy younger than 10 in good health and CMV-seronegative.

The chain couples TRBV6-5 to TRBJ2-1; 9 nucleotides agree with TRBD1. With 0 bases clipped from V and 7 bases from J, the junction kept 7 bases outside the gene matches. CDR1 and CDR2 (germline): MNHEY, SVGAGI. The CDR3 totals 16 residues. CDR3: CASSYSKTGGSNEQFF. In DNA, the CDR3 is TGTGCCAGCAGTTACTCGAAGACAGGGGGGTCGAATGAGCAGTTCTTC.

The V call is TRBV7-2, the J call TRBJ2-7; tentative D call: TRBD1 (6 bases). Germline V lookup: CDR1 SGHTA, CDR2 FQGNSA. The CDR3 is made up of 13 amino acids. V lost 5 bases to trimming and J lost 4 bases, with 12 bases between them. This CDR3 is CASSPQGGYEQYF. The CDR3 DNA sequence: TGTGCCAGCAGCCCTCAAGGGGGATACGAGCAGTACTTC. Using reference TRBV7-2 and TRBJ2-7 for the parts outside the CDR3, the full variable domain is GAGVSQSPSNKVTEKGKDVELRCDPISGHTALYWYRQSLGQGLEFLIYFQGNSAPDKSGLPSDRFSAERTGGSVSTLTIQRTQQEDSAVYLCASSPQGGYEQYFGPGTRLTVT.

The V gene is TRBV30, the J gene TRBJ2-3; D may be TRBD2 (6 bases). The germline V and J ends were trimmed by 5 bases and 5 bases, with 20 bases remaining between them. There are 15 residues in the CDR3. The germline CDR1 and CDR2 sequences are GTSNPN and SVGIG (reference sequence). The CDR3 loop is CAWRSGGVGGDTQYF. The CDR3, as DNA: TGTGCCTGGCGTTCCGGAGGGGTCGGGGGAGATACGCAGTATTTT.

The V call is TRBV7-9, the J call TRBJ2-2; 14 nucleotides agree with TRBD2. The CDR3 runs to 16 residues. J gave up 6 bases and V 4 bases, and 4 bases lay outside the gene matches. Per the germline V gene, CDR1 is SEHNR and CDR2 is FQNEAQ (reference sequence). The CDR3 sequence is CASSSTSGRAAGELFF. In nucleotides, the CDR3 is TGTGCCAGCAGCTCGACTAGCGGGAGGGCCGCCGGGGAGCTGTTTTTT.

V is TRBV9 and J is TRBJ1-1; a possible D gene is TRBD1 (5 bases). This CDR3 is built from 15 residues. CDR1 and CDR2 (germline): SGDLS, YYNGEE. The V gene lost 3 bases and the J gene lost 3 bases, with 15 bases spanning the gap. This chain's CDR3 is CASSASREEDTEAFF. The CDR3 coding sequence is TGTGCCAGCAGCGCCAGCAGGGAGGAGGACACTGAAGCTTTCTTT. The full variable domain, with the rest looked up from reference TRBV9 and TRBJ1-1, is DSGVTQTPKHLITATGQRVTLRCSPRSGDLSVYWYQQSLDQGLQFLIQYYNGEERAKGNILERFSAQQFPDLHSELNLSSLELGDSALYFCASSASREEDTEAFFGQGTRLTVV.

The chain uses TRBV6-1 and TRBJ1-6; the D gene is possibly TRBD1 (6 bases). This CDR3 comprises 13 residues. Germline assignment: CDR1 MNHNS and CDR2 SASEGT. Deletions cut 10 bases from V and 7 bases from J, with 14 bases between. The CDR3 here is CATQQGWNSPLHF. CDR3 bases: TGTGCCACCCAACAGGGATGGAATTCACCCCTCCACTTT.

This CDR3 reads CASSLDRGSQETQYF. The CDR3 DNA reads as TGCGCCAGCAGCTTGGACAGGGGATCCCAAGAGACCCAGTACTTC. The chain combines TRBV5-1 with TRBJ2-5; TRBD1 agrees at 7 bases. Trimming removed 0 bases from V and 1 base from J; junction bases left unmatched: 3. In germline, CDR1 is SGHRS, CDR2 YFSETQ. The CDR3 totals 15 residues.

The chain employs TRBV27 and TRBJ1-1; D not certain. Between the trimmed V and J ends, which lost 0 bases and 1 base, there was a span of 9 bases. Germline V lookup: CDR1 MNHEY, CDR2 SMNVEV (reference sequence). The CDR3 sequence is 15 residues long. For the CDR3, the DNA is TGTGCCAGCAGTTTATCGTTCGGCGGGAACACTGAAGCTTTCTTT. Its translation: CASSLSFGGNTEAFF.

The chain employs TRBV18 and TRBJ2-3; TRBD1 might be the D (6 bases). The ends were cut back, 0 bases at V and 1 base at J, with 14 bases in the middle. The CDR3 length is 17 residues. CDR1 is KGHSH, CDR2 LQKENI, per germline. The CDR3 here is CASSPPGPGAGTDTQYF. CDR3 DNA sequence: TGTGCCAGCTCACCACCGGGCCCAGGGGCCGGCACAGATACGCAGTATTTT.

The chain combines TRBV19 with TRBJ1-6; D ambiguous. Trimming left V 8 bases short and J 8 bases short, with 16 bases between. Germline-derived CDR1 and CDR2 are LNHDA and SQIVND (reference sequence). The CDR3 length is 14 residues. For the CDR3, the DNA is TGTGCCAGTGCCACGTCCCCACTGGATTCACCCCTCCACTTT. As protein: CASATSPLDSPLHF.

The CDR3 region is CASRGTGYRHEQYF. CDR3 bases: TGTGCCAGCAGGGGGACAGGGTATCGCCACGAGCAGTACTTC. V and J are TRBV27 and TRBJ2-7; 9 positions agree with TRBD1. Germline loops: CDR1 MNHEY, CDR2 SMNVEV (reference sequence). The CDR3 runs 14 residues. After removal of 6 bases from V and 5 bases from J, the junction contained 8 bases not matched to a gene.

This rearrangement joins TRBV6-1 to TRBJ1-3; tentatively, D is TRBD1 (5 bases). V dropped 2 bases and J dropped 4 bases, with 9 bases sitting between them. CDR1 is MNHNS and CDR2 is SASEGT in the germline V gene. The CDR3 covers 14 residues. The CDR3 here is CASSESGSGNTIYF. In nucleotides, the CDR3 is TGTGCCAGCAGTGAATCAGGGTCGGGAAACACCATATATTTT.

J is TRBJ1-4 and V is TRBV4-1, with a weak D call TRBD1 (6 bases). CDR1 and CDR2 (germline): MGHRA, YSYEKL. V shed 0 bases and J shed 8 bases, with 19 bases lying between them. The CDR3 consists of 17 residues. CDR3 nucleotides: TGCGCCAGCAGCCAAGACCCTGCCACGGCTAGGGGGGAAAAACTGTTTTTT. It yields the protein CASSQDPATARGEKLFF.

The CDR3 loop reads CASSSIQGAHGAFF. In DNA, the CDR3 is TGCGCCAGCAGCTCGATACAGGGGGCGCATGGAGCTTTCTTT. The rearrangement uses TRBV5-1 and TRBJ1-1; 9 bases map to TRBD1. The CDR3 is made up of 14 amino acids. Germline values: CDR1 SGHRS, CDR2 YFSETQ. Trimming took 3 bases from V and 10 from J; bases not matched to a gene: 10.

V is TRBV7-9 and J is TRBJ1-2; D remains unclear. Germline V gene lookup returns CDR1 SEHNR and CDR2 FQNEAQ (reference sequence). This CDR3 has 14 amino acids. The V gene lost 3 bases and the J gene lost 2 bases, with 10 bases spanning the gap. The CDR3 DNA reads TGTGCCAGCAGCTTGCCGGGAACCAACTATGGCTACACCTTC. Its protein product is CASSLPGTNYGYTF.

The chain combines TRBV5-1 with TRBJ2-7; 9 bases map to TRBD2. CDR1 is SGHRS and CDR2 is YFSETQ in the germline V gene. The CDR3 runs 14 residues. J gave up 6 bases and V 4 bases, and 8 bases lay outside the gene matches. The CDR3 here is CASSRSGSAGEQYF. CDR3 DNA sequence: TGCGCCAGCAGCCGTAGCGGGAGTGCAGGCGAGCAGTACTTC.

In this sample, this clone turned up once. The CDR3 nucleotides are TGTGCCAGCAGTTCGTCAGGGCCGGGAGAGCAGTACTTC. Encoded protein: CASSSSGPGEQYF. The rearrangement links TRBV27 to TRBJ2-5; D is possibly TRBD2 (6 bases). The ends were cut back, 4 bases at V and 11 bases at J, with 17 bases in the middle. CDR3 length: 13 amino acids. The V gene's germline CDR1 is MNHEY and CDR2 SMNVEV (reference sequence).

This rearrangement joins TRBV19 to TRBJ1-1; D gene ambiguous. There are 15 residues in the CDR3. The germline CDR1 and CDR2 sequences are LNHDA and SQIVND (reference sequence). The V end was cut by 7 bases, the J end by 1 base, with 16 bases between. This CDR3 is CASIARSGWNTEAFF. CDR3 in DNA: TGTGCCAGTATTGCGAGGTCGGGGTGGAACACTGAAGCTTTCTTT.

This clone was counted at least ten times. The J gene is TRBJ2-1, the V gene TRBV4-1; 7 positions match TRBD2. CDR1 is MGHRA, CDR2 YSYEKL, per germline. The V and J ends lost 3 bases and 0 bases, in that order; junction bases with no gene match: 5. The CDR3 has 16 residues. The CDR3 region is CASSHASGTSYNEQFF. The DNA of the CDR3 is TGCGCCAGCAGCCATGCTAGCGGAACCTCCTACAATGAGCAGTTCTTC.

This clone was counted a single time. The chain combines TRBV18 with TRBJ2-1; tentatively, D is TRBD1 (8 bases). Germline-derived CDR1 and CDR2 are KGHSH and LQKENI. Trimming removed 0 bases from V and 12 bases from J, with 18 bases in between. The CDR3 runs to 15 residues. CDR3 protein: CASSPPQGAGVLQFF. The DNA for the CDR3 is TGTGCCAGCTCACCACCGCAGGGGGCGGGGGTGTTGCAGTTCTTC. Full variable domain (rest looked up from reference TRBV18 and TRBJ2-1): NAGVMQNPRHLVRRRGQEARLRCSPMKGHSHVYWYRQLPEEGLKFMVYLQKENIIDESGMPKERFSAEFPKEGPSILRIQQVVRGDSAAYFCASSPPQGAGVLQFFGPGTRLTVL.

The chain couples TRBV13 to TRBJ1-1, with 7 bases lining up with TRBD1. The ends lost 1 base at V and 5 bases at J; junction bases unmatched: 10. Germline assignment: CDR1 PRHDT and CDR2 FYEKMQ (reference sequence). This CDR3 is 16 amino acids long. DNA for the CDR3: TGTGCCAGCAGCTTAGTGTCGGGCAGGGGGAGGACTGAAGCTTTCTTT. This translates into CASSLVSGRGRTEAFF.

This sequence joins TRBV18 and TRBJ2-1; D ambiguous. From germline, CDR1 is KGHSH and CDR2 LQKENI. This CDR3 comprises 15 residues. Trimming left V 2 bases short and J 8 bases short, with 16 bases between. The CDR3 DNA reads TGTGCCAGCTCACCAGGCCCCCCCCGTATCCATGAGCAGTTCTTC. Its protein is CASSPGPPRIHEQFF.

DNA of the CDR3: TGTGCCAGCAGTTTTCCGCCGACAGGCCAATTTCGAACCTCGGGCAATGAGCAGTTCTTC. This gives the protein CASSFPPTGQFRTSGNEQFF. The chain couples TRBV28 to TRBJ2-1, with a weak D call TRBD1 (6 bases). This CDR3 region has 20 residues. V dropped 3 bases and J dropped 6 bases, with 30 bases sitting between them. The germline CDR1 and CDR2 sequences are MDHEN and SYDVKM.